The rows below give T cell receptor beta chains drawn from one sample of a study of long-term antiretroviral therapy in people with HIV. Using immunoSEQ multiplex PCR, the repertoire was profiled, and TCRdb retains in-frame clones only, with some absent. In the table there are about 24,000 clones, approximately 90% of which are singletons. This material consisted of unsorted PBMCs, taken 1.8 years before starting antiretroviral therapy. The receptors were gathered from a man aged 45 to 65 with HIV. Both conserved end residues are trimmed from each CDR3. D genes are given only for firm matches.

V gene	D gene	J gene	CDR3 protein
TRBV11-3	NA	TRBJ1-1	ASSGQPNTEAF
TRBV19	NA	TRBJ2-3	ASSTLRGDTQY
TRBV18	TRBD1	TRBJ2-3	ASSPPGQSTDTQY
TRBV28	NA	TRBJ2-5	ASVGGPGETQY
TRBV11-2	NA	TRBJ1-2	ASSLDRAGGYT
TRBV5-1	NA	TRBJ2-2	ASKLPANTGELF
TRBV2	NA	TRBJ2-5	ASSDRTQQETQY
TRBV23-1	NA	TRBJ2-7	ASSQRVAYEQY
TRBV7-3	NA	TRBJ2-1	ASSPRLGAPYNEQF
TRBV5-4	NA	TRBJ2-3	ASSLTGATDTQY
TRBV6-1	TRBD1	TRBJ1-2	ASSEWVGQGPLGYT
TRBV14	NA	TRBJ2-7	ASSRDTSSPEQY
TRBV4-1	NA	TRBJ1-5	ASSQSPLFRRNQPQH
TRBV4-3	NA	TRBJ2-1	ASSSEGGANYNEQF
TRBV27	TRBD1	TRBJ2-7	ASSFTGQTYEQY
TRBV19	NA	TRBJ1-4	ASSFLEAANEKLF
TRBV30	NA	TRBJ1-6	AWSVRQYNSPLH
TRBV6-5	TRBD1	TRBJ2-7	ASSFRQGSYEQY
TRBV27	NA	TRBJ1-2	ATGMYGSYGYT
TRBV10-3	NA	TRBJ2-1	AIKSEIQYNEQF
TRBV6-1	NA	TRBJ1-5	ASSVRFSNQPQH
TRBV29-1	NA	TRBJ1-1	SEQAHLNTEAF
TRBV7-3	NA	TRBJ1-1	ASSSPGTEAF
TRBV5-1	NA	TRBJ2-5	ASSLTQETQY
TRBV5-1	NA	TRBJ1-6	ASSLGKAPDGLH
TRBV18	TRBD1	TRBJ2-7	ASSSLSGTGGNEQY
TRBV28	NA	TRBJ1-2	ASTLDSTGYT
TRBV9	NA	TRBJ2-7	ASSVDGGYEQY
TRBV5-1	NA	TRBJ2-7	ASSFGRASPNYEQY
TRBV19	NA	TRBJ1-3	ASTATPLGGNTIY
TRBV7-3	NA	TRBJ1-1	ASSLTGNTEAF
TRBV15	NA	TRBJ2-7	ATSRVGQGSSYEQY
TRBV30	NA	TRBJ1-1	AWSRGGSYTEAF
TRBV5-1	NA	TRBJ1-4	ASSLAGANEKLF
TRBV6-5	NA	TRBJ2-5	ASSYGAGWGETQY
TRBV5-1	NA	TRBJ2-2	ASSLGGAVLNTGELF
TRBV10-1	TRBD1	TRBJ2-1	ASGSSTGGQLYNEQF
TRBV6-6	NA	TRBJ2-3	ASNYRGGGTDTQY